This T cell receptor (beta chain) was found in a study of cytomegalovirus exposure and HLA in healthy donors. The PCR employed 60 Vbeta primers together with 13 Jbeta primers. Profiling relied on immunoSEQ multiplex PCR, and the TCRdb table lists in-frame clones only, not all of them. The sample contains 55,000 to 75,000 clones, approximately 74% of which appear only once. The ends lost 2 bases at V and 9 bases at J; junction bases unmatched: 8. CDR3 length equals 15 residues. Per the germline V gene, CDR1 is ENHRY and CDR2 is SYGVKD. Study outcomes and limitations: Some TCR beta chains (roughly 160 of them) were listed as cytomegalovirus-associated. For most TCR beta V segments, an earlier analysis put the productive rate at about 90% or about 30% of the time. According to a later analysis, most TCR beta chains associated with CMV appeared HLA-restricted.

On this clone itself: No antigen is known for it.

This chain links TRBV10-3 with TRBJ2-7; 12 bases are a match to TRBD2. Sequencing used PBMCs. The receptor's source is a man aged 35 to 55 in good health and CMV-seropositive. The CDR3 here is CAISEGTSGSTRQYF. In nucleotides, the CDR3 is TGTGCCATCAGTGAGGGGACTAGCGGGTCCACCCGGCAGTACTTC.